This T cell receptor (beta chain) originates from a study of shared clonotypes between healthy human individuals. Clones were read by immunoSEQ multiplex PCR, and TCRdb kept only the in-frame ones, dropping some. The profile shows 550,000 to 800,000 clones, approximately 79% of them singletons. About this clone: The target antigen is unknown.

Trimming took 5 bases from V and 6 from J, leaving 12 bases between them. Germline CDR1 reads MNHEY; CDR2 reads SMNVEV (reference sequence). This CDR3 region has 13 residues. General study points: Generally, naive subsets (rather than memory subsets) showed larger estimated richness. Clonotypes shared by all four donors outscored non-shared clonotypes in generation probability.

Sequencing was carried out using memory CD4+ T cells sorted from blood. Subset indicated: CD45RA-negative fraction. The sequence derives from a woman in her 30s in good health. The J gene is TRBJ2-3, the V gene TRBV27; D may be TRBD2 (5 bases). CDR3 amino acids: CASSPRLRDTQYF. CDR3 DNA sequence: TGTGCCAGCAGTCCGAGACTACGGGATACGCAGTATTTT.